This TCR beta chain appears in the sequencing data of a study of blood T cell repertoires in COVID-19. Here immunoSEQ multiplex PCR was the method, and the copy in TCRdb shows in-frame clones only, minus some. The sample yields some 73,000 clones, 86% seen once. The source is a man older than 75 with COVID-19, enrolled during active disease. Sequencing input: peripheral blood.

CDR3 bases: TGTGCCAGCAGCCCCAGGGGGAAGAGGGACACTGAAGCTTTCTTT. Protein: CASSPRGKRDTEAFF. The rearrangement uses TRBV7-9 and TRBJ1-1; 7 positions agree with TRBD1. From germline, CDR1 is SEHNR and CDR2 FQNEAQ (reference sequence). CDR3 length: 15 amino acids. Germline trimming cut 5 bases from V and 3 bases from J; bases unmatched to any gene: 9.